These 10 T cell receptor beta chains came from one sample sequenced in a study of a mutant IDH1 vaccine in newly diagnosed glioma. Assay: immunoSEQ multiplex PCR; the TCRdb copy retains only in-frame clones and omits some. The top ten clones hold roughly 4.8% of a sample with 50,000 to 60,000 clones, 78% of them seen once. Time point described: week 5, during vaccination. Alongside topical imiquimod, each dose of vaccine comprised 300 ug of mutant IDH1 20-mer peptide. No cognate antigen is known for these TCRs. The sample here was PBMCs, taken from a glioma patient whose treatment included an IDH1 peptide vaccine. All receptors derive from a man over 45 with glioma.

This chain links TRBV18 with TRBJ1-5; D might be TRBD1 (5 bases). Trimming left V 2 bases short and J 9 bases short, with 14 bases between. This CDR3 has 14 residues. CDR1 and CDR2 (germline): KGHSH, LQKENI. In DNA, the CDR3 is TGTGCCAGCTCACCAGGCGGGAATAGGGGGCCCCAGCATTTT. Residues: CASSPGGNRGPQHF.

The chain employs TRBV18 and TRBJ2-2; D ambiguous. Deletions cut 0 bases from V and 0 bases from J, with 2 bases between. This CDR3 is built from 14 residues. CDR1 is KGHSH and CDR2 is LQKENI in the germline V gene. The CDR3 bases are TGTGCCAGCTCACCACCGACGAACACCGGGGAGCTGTTTTTT. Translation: CASSPPTNTGELFF. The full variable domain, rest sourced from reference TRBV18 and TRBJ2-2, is NAGVMQNPRHLVRRRGQEARLRCSPMKGHSHVYWYRQLPEEGLKFMVYLQKENIIDESGMPKERFSAEFPKEGPSILRIQQVVRGDSAAYFCASSPPTNTGELFFGEGSRLTVL.

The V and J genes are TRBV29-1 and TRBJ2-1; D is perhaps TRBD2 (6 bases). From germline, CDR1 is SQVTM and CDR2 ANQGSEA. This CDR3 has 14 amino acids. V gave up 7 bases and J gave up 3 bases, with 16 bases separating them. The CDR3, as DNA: TGCAGCGGCGAACGGGGGTCGGGCTACAATGAGCAGTTCTTC. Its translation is CSGERGSGYNEQFF.

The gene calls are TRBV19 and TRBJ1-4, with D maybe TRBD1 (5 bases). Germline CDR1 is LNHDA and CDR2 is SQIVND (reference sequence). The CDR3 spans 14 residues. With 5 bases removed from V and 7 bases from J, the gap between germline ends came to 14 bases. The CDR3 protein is CASSLGPRGEKLFF. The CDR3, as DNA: TGTGCCAGTAGTCTGGGACCCCGCGGTGAAAAACTGTTTTTT.

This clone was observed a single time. For the CDR3, the DNA is TGTGCCAGCAGCTTCCATCAGGGGGGCGTAGAGACCCAGTACTTC. It codes for CASSFHQGGVETQYF. The rearrangement joins TRBV5-8 to TRBJ2-5, with a tentative D call TRBD1 (7 bases). Trimming took off 2 bases at V and 4 bases at J, with 15 bases between the two ends. Per the germline V gene, CDR1 is SGHTS and CDR2 is YDEGEE. The CDR3 covers 15 residues.

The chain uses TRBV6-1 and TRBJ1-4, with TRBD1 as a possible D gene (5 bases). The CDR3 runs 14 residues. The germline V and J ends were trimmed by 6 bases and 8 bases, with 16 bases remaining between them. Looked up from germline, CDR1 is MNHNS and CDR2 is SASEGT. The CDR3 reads CASRRQRVGEKLFF. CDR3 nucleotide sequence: TGTGCCAGCAGGAGACAGCGAGTGGGAGAAAAACTGTTTTTT.

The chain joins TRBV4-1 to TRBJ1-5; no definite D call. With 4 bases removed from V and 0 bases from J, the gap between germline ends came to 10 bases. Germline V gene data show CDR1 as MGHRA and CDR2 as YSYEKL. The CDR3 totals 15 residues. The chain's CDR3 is CASSPTGNSNQPQHF. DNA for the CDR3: TGCGCCAGCAGCCCAACGGGTAATAGCAATCAGCCCCAGCATTTT.

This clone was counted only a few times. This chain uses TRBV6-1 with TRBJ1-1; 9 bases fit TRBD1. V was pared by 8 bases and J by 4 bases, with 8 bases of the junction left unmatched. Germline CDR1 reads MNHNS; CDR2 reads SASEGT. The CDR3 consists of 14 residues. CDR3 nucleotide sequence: TGTGCCAGCCGGAAGGACAGGGGTGGCACTGAAGCTTTCTTT. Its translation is CASRKDRGGTEAFF.

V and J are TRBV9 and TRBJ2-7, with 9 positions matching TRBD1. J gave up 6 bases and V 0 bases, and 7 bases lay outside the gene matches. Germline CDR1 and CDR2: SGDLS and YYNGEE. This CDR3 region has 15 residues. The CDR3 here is CASSVEETGGGEQYF. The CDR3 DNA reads TGTGCCAGCAGCGTAGAGGAGACAGGGGGGGGCGAGCAGTACTTC.

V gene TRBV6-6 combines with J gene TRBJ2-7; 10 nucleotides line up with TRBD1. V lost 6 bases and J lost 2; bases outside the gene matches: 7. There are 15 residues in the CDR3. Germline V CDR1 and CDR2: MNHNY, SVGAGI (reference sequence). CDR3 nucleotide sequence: TGTGCCAGCAGGTTTAGGGACAGGGGCGCCTACGAGCAGTACTTC. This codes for CASRFRDRGAYEQYF.